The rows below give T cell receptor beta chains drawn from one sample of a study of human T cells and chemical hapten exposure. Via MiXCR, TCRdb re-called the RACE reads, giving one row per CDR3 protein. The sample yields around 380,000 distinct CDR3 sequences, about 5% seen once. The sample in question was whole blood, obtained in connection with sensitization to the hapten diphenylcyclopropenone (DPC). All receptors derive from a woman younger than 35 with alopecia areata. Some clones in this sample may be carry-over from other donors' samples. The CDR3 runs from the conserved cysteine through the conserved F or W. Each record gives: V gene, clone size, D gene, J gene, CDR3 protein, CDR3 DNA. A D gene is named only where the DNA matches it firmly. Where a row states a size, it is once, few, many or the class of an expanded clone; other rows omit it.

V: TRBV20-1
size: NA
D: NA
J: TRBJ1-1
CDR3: CSARDGREVAEAFF
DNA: TGCAGTGCTAGAGATGGTAGAGAAGTCGCTGAAGCTTTCTTT

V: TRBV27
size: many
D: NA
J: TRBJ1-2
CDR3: CASKSGANYGYTF
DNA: TGTGCCAGCAAATCAGGGGCTAACTATGGCTACACCTTC

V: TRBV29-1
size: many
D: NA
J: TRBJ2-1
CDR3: CSVELATEQFF
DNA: TGCAGCGTTGAGCTGGCTACTGAGCAGTTCTTC

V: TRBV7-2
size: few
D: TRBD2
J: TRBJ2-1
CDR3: CASSLKMGYGGAYNEQFF
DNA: TGTGCCAGCAGCTTAAAGATGGGATACGGGGGGGCCTACAATGAGCAGTTCTTC

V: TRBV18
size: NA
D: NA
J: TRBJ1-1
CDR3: CASSVGPMNTEAFF
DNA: TGTGCCAGCTCAGTGGGACCGATGAACACTGAAGCTTTCTTT

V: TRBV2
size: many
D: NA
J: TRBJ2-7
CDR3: CASSPPHREHEQYF
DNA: TGTGCCAGCAGTCCTCCCCACAGGGAACACGAGCAGTACTTC

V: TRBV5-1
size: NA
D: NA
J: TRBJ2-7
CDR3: CASKLEVAVSYEQYF
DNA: TGCGCCAGCAAACTCGAAGTAGCGGTCTCCTACGAGCAGTACTTC

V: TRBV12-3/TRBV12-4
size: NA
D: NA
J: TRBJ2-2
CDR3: CASGHQIRTTGELFF
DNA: TGTGCCAGCGGACACCAAATACGGACCACCGGGGAGCTGTTTTTT

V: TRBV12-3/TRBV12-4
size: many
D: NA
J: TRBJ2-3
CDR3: CASRLGASTDTQYF
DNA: TGTGCCAGCAGACTAGGGGCTAGCACAGATACGCAGTATTTT

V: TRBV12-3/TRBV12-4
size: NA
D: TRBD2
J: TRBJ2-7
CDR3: CASTSSTSGNHEQYF
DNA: TGTGCCAGCACCTCCTCGACTAGCGGGAACCACGAGCAGTACTTC

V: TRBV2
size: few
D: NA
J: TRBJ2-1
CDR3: CASSELSQGGEQFF
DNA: TGTGCCAGCAGTGAATTGTCCCAGGGCGGCGAGCAGTTCTTC

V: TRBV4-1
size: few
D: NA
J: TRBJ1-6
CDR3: CASSQRDGLSNSPLHF
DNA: TGCGCCAGCAGCCAACGGGACGGCTTGAGTAATTCACCCCTCCACTTT

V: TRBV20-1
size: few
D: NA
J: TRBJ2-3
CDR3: CSAPSLGGGENTDTQYF
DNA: TGCAGTGCTCCTAGCCTTGGAGGCGGGGAAAACACAGATACGCAGTATTTT

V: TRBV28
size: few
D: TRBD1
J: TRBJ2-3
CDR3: CAISVYRGAGDTQYF
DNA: TGTGCCATTTCTGTATACAGGGGGGCCGGAGATACGCAGTATTTT

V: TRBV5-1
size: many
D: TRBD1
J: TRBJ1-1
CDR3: CASSSVGQETEAFF
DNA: TGCGCCAGCAGCTCCGTAGGACAGGAAACTGAAGCTTTCTTT

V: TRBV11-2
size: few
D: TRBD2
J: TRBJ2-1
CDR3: CASRKSGGSYNEQFF
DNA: TGTGCCAGCAGGAAAAGCGGGGGCTCCTACAATGAGCAGTTCTTC

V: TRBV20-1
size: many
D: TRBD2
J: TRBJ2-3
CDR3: CSAGGGIRVDTQYF
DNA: TGCAGTGCTGGGGGAGGGATTAGGGTCGATACGCAGTATTTT

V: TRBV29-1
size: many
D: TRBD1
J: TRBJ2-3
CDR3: CSVEETGGFTDTQYF
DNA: TGCAGCGTTGAAGAAACAGGGGGATTCACAGATACGCAGTATTTT

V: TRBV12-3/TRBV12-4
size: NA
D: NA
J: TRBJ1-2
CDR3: CASSGRENYGYTF
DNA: TGTGCCAGCAGTGGCAGGGAGAACTATGGCTACACCTTC

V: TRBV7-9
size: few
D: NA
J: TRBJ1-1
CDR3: CASSLHQGKDTEAFF
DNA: TGTGCCAGCAGCTTACATCAGGGTAAAGACACTGAAGCTTTCTTT

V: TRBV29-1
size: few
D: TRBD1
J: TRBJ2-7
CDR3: CSVGGQGGYEQYF
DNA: TGCAGCGTTGGGGGACAGGGCGGCTACGAGCAGTACTTC

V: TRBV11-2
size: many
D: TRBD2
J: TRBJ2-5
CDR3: CASSRSGVETQYF
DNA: TGTGCCAGCAGCCGTAGCGGGGTGGAGACCCAGTACTTC

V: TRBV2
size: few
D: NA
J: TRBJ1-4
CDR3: CASGPQPNEKLFF
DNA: TGTGCCAGCGGGCCTCAACCTAATGAAAAACTGTTTTTT

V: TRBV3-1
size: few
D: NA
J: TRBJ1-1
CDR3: CASSQDGEGFEETEAFF
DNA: TGTGCCAGCAGCCAAGATGGGGAGGGGTTTGAAGAGACTGAAGCTTTCTTT

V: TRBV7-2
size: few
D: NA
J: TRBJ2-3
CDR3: CASSTGRGTDTQYF
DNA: TGTGCCAGCAGCACTGGGCGAGGCACAGATACGCAGTATTTT

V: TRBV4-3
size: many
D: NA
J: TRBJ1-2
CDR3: CASSQELNYGYTF
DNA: TGCGCCAGCAGCCAAGAACTTAACTATGGCTACACCTTC

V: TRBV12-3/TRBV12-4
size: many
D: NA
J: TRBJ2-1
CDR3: CASRAGGNEQFF
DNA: TGTGCCAGCAGGGCAGGAGGCAATGAGCAGTTCTTC

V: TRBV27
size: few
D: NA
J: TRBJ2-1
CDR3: CASSFDGQTYNEQFF
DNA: TGTGCCAGCAGTTTCGACGGCCAAACCTACAATGAGCAGTTCTTC

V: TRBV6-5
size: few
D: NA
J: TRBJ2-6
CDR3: CASSYSGLRGANVLTF
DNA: TGTGCCAGCAGTTACTCGGGACTGAGGGGGGCCAACGTCCTGACTTTC